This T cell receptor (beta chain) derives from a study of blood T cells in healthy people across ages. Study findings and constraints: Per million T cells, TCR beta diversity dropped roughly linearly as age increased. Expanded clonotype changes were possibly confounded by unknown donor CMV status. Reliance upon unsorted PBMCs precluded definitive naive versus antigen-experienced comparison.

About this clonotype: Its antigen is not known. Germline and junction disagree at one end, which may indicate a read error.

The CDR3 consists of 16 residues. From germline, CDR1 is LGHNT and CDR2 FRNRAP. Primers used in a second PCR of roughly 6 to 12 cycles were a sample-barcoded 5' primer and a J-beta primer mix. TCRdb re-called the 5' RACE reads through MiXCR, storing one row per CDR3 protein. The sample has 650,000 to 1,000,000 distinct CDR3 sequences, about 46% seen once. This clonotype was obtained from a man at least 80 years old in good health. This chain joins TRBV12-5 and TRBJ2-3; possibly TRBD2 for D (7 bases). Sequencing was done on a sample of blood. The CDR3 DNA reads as TGTGCCAGTGGTTGGGTCTCCGGGGGGCCAACAGATACGCAGTATTTT. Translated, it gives CASGWVSGGPTDTQYF.